Included here is one T cell receptor (beta chain) sequence, with context. What it binds is not known. V shed 5 bases and J shed 4 bases, with 12 bases lying between them. Germline V gives CDR1 MNHNY, CDR2 SVGAGI (reference sequence). This CDR3 has 14 residues. The data are from a study of cytomegalovirus exposure and HLA in healthy donors. Study-wide results and limits: It was reportedly the case that the classifier diagnosed cytomegalovirus status with high specificity and sensitivity. DRB1 showed the most TCR associations and HLA-C the fewest in a later analysis, as rates varied by HLA locus. The number of N-insertions in an Asian-associated ancestry cluster was reportedly below the 666-donor mean in a later analysis.

Primers included in the PCR were 60 Vbeta and 13 Jbeta primers. Some clones are missing from TCRdb's copy, which holds only in-frame ones; the method was immunoSEQ multiplex PCR. This table has 85,000 to 100,000 clones, over 75% appearing once. The sample taken for sequencing was PBMCs. The sequence was collected from a man aged 45-65 years in good health and CMV-seropositive. V gene TRBV6-6 combines with J gene TRBJ1-3; D possibly corresponds to TRBD1 (6 bases). The DNA of the CDR3 is TGTGCCAGCAGTGAGGGAGGGGGGGGAAACACCATATATTTT. It encodes CASSEGGGGNTIYF.